This TCR beta chain was sequenced in a study of T cells in Graves' hyperthyroidism and ophthalmopathy. Overall study findings and caveats: The model predicted ophthalmopathy a median approximately six months before onset.

From RNA transcripts, TCR beta CDR3 regions were amplified. Initially, a first-round RT-PCR of the TCR CDR3 employed the HTBI primer set. MiXCR, run by TCRdb on the multiplex PCR reads, gives a single entry per CDR3 protein. Found here are approximately 710,000 distinct CDR3 sequences, roughly 17% of them singletons; the top ten hold roughly a sixth. As to this clonotype: What it recognizes is unknown.

The CDR3 consists of 14 residues. Germline CDR1 SEHNR, CDR2 FQNEAQ (reference sequence). After removal of 2 bases from V and 1 base from J, the junction contained 1 base not matched to a gene. This chain uses TRBV7-9 with TRBJ2-7, with 8 bases identical to TRBD2. Material for sequencing was blood. The sequence was obtained from a man aged 45-65 years with Graves' hyperthyroidism. The CDR3 nucleotides read TGTGCCAGCAGCTTAATAGCGGGGTCCTACGAGCAGTACTTC. As protein: CASSLIAGSYEQYF.